This entry lists 3 T cell receptor beta chains sequenced from one sample in a study of shared clonotypes between healthy human individuals. Libraries were prepared by immunoSEQ multiplex PCR; TCRdb keeps only in-frame clonotypes and omits some of them. The data hold some 630,000 clones, with less than 80% observed a single time. Sequencing input: memory CD4+ T cells sorted from blood. Subset specified: CD45RA-negative fraction. The receptors here all came from a woman between 25 and 40 years old in good health.

The chain joins TRBV7-9 to TRBJ2-7, with a weak D call TRBD2 (6 bases). CDR1 is SEHNR, CDR2 FQNEAQ, per germline (reference sequence). CDR3 size: 16 residues. V shed 1 base and J shed 4 bases, with 17 bases lying between them. The CDR3 DNA sequence: TGTGCCAGCAGCTTAGGGTCGTTAGCGGAGGGGTACGAGCAGTACTTC. Translated, it gives CASSLGSLAEGYEQYF.

The chain has TRBV27 and TRBJ1-3; D is possibly TRBD1 (6 bases). Looked up from germline, CDR1 is MNHEY and CDR2 is SMNVEV (reference sequence). Deletions cut 8 bases from V and 8 bases from J, with 19 bases between. The CDR3 has 14 residues. The chain's CDR3 is CASGAAGAIDTIYF. In DNA form, the CDR3 reads TGTGCCAGCGGAGCCGCAGGGGCTATCGACACCATATATTTT.

This chain uses TRBV15 with TRBJ2-2, with no clear D. V was shortened by 6 bases and J by 1 base, with 9 bases between the two germline ends. Germline V gene lookup returns CDR1 LNHNV and CDR2 YYDKDF (reference sequence). The CDR3 is 14 residues long. CDR3 DNA: TGTGCCACCAGGTACCAGTTGAACACCGGGGAGCTGTTTTTT. Protein sequence: CATRYQLNTGELFF. The whole variable domain, filled in from reference TRBV15 and TRBJ2-2, reads DAMVIQNPRYQVTQFGKPVTLSCSQTLNHNVMYWYQQKSSQAPKLLFHYYDKDFNNEADTPDNFQSRRPNTSFCFLDIRSPGLGDTAMYLCATRYQLNTGELFFGEGSRLTVL.